This T cell receptor (beta chain) was profiled in a study of Ad26.COV2.S vaccination and SARS-CoV-2 variants (dated by TCRdb to the early 2020s). A note on the overall study: Donors in the vaccine arm were drawn from COV1001, a multicentre, randomized, double-blind, placebo-controlled phase I-IIa trial testing Ad26.COV2.S in healthy adults. The specificity and breadth of SARS-CoV-2-reactive T cell receptors after Ad26.COV2.S vaccination were assessed by TCRbeta repertoire sequencing. A total of roughly 30 samples were included in the TCR-sequenced set, comprising some 20 Ad26.COV2.S vaccine recipients, 5 placebo recipients and 8 SARS-CoV-2 convalescent individuals. Blinding of investigators to trial group allocation was maintained during experiments and outcome assessment. Trial participants were randomized into five groups of five: low-dose or high-dose Ad26.COV2.S given once or twice, or placebo on both occasions. Ad26.COV2.S was given intramuscularly at 5x10^10 or 1x10^11 viral particles, as a single shot or as two shots 56 days apart. Overall study results and their limits: Spike-specific TCR breadth was higher in Ad26.COV2.S recipients than in placebo recipients (P = 0.0014). After vaccination, substantial breadth of spike-specific CD8+ and CD4+ T cell responses was reported. The authors noted that the TCR breadth and depth analyses may have underestimated total T cell responses. Non-spike TCR breadth was comparable between vaccine and placebo recipients, consistent with the vaccine containing only spike. The study was not powered for comparison of responses between vaccine doses or regimens.

Comments on this clone: Its antigen remains unidentified. No per-base quality is available; no much larger clone lies one base away.

The treatment or condition label, read with the paper, signifies: 15 to 20 received Ad26.COV2.S at low or high dose, single or two shots; about five received placebo; per-sample allocation not given. For vaccine and placebo recipients, the sequenced repertoires came from samples collected on day 63 after the first injection. In Cohort 1b, more than 20 adults aged 18-55 years were enrolled at a single site in Boston, USA, between 29 July and 7 August 2020. Ad26.COV2.S was a replication-incompetent adenovirus type 26 vector that expressed a prefusion-stabilized SARS-CoV-2 spike protein derived from the original Wuhan strain. The immunoSEQ Assay was used to sequence TCRbeta CDR3 regions. After extraction, genomic DNA underwent amplification by bias-controlled multiplex PCR, followed by high-throughput sequencing. As for how the authors treated the data: To quantify the absolute abundance of every unique TCRbeta CDR3 region, sequences were collapsed and filtered. T cell fraction was estimated by normalizing TCRbeta template counts to usable DNA, which was measured by amplifying reference genes present in all nucleated cells. Repertoire TCRs were annotated as SARS-CoV-2-specific when V gene, CDR3 amino acid sequence and J gene were exactly matched to a known reactive TCR set. The reference SARS-CoV-2 TCR set was obtained from MIRA and was filtered for enrichment in COVID-19-positive ImmuneCODE repertoires, whereby public or cross-reactive TCRs were removed. Using the MIRA antigens, annotated TCRs were further analysed by specific ORF or by position within an ORF. Breadth was defined as the number of annotated unique rearrangements divided by the total number of unique productive rearrangements, and depth was defined as the summed frequency of the annotated unique rearrangements. Group comparisons of TCR breadth used two-sided Wilcoxon rank-sum tests. TCRdb took over this immuneACCESS table, retaining in-frame rearrangements with V and J assigned. Such tables are incomplete; in checked studies, under half of the missing clones stem from an unresolved V gene, and the remainder is unexplained. V, J and clone size are taken as reported in that table, and D and trimming were inferred from the DNA itself. The sample table lists roughly 400,000 clones, 89% of them with a count of one. The ten largest clones add up to approximately 1.9% of the sample.

Via the germline V gene, CDR1 is MDHEN and CDR2 SYDVKM. Taken from cysteine to phenylalanine, the CDR3 has 17 residues. Kept here is only the CDR3 DNA, which spans 51 bases and is read in frame from base 1. V is clipped by 1 base and J by 0 bases, and the sequence between their germline boundaries is 13 bases long. The rearrangement combines TRBV28 with TRBJ1-5; no confident D gene assignment can be made. This TCR was sampled from a person aged 18 to 59 who received the Ad26.COV2.S COVID-19 vaccine or a placebo. The sequencing here drew on peripheral blood, taken in a trial of Ad26.COV2.S vaccine versus placebo. The nucleotide sequence is TGTGCCAGCAGTTTATCAGAAAGGCGTAATAGCAATCAGCCCCAGCATTTT. Translated, it gives CASSLSERRNSNQPQHF.